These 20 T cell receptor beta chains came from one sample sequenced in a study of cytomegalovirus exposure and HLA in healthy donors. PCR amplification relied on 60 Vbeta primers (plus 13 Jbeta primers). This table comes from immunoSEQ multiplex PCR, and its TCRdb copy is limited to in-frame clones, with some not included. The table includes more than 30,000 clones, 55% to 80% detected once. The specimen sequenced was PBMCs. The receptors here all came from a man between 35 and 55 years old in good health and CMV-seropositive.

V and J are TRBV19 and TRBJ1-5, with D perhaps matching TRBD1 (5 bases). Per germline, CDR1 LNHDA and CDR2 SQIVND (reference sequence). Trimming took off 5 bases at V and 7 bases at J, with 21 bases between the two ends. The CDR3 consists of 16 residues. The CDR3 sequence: CASSRSPGGGIQPQHF. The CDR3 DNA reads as TGTGCCAGTAGTCGCTCCCCGGGCGGGGGTATACAGCCCCAGCATTTT.

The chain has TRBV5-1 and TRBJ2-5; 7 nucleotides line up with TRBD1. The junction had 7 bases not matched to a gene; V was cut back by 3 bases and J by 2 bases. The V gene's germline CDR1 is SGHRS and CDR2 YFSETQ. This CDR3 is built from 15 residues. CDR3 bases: TGCGCCAGCAGCTCAAGGACAGGACCACAAGAGACCCAGTACTTC. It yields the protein CASSSRTGPQETQYF.

CDR3 bases: TGCGCCAGCAGCCAAGGGAGCTCCTATAATTCACCCCTCCACTTT. Residues: CASSQGSSYNSPLHF. The rearrangement joins TRBV4-1 to TRBJ1-6; D is unresolved. There are 15 residues in the CDR3. Germline CDR1 MGHRA, CDR2 YSYEKL. Trimming pared 1 base from V and 0 bases from J, leaving 4 bases between.

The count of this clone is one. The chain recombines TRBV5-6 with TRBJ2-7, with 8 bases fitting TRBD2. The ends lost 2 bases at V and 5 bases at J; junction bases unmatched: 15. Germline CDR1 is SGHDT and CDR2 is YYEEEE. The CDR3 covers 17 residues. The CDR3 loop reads CASSFLRVIGGADEQYF. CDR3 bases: TGTGCCAGCAGCTTCTTGCGGGTGATCGGGGGGGCCGACGAGCAGTACTTC.

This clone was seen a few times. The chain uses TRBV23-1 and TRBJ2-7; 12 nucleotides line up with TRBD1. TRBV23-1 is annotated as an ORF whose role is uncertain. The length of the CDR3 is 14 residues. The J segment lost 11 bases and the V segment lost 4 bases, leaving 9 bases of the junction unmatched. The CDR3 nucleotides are TGCGCCAGCAGTCCCCCTCCCGGGACAGGGGGCGAGTACTTC. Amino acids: CASSPPPGTGGEYF.

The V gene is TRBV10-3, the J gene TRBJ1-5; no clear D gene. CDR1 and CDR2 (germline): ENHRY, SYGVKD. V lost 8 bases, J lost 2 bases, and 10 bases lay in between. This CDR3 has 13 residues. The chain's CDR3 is CAIAREGNQPQHF. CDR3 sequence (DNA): TGTGCCATCGCGCGGGAGGGCAATCAGCCCCAGCATTTT.

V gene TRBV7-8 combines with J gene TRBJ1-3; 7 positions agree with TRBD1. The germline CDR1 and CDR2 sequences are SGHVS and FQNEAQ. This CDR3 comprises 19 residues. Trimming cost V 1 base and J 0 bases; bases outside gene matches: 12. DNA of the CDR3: TGTGCCAGCAGCTTAGTGTCGAGAGGACAGGTCCCCTCTGGAAACACCATATATTTT. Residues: CASSLVSRGQVPSGNTIYF.

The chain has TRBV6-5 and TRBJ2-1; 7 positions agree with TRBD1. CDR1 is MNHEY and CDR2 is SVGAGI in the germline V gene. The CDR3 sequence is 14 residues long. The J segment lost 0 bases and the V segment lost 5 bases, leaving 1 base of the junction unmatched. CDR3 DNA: TGTGCCAGCAGTCGACAGGGCTCCTACAATGAGCAGTTCTTC. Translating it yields CASSRQGSYNEQFF.

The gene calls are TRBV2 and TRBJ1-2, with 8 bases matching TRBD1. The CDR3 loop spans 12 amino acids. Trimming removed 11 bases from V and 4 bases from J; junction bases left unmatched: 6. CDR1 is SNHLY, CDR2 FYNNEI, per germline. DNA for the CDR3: TGTGCCGGCCTTGGACAGGGCTATGGCTACACCTTC. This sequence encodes CAGLGQGYGYTF.

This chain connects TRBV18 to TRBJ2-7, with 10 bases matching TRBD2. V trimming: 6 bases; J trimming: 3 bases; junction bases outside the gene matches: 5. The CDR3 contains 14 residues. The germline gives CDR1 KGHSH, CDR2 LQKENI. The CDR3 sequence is CASSLASGGYEQYF. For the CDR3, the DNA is TGTGCCAGCTCCCTCGCTAGCGGGGGCTACGAGCAGTACTTC.

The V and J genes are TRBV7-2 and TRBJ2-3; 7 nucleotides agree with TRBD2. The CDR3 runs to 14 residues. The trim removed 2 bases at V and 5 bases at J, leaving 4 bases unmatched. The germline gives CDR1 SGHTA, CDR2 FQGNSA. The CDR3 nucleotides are TGTGCCAGCAGCTTACGGCGGGGGAAAGATACGCAGTATTTT. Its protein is CASSLRRGKDTQYF.

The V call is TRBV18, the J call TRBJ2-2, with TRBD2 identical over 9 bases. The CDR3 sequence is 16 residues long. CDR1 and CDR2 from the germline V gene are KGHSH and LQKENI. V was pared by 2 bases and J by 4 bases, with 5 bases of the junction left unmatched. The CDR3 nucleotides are TGTGCCAGCTCACCAAACGGAGCGGGGGGCACCGGGGAGCTGTTTTTT. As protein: CASSPNGAGGTGELFF.

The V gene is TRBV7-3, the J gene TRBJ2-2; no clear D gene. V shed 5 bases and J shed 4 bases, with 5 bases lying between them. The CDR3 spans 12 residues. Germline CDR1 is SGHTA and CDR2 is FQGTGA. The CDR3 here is CASSHGTGELFF. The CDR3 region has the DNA TGTGCCAGCAGCCACGGCACCGGGGAGCTGTTTTTT.

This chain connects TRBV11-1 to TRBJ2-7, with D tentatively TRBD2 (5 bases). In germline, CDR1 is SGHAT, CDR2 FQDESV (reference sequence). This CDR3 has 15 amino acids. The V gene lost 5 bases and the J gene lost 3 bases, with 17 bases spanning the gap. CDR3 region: CASSPLFGEYYEQYF. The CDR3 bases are TGTGCCAGCAGCCCCCTTTTCGGGGAATACTACGAGCAGTACTTC.

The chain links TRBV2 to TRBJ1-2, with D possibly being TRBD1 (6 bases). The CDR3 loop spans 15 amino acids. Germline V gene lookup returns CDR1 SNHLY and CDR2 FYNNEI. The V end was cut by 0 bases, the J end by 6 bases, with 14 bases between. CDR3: CASSEASRGADGYTF. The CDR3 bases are TGTGCCAGCAGTGAAGCGAGTCGGGGGGCGGATGGCTACACCTTC.

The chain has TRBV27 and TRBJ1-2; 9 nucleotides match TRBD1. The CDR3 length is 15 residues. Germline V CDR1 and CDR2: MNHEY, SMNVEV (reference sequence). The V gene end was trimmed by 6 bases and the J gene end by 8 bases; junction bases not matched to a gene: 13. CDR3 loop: CASRLEGGTGKGYTF. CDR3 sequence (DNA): TGTGCCAGCAGATTGGAAGGAGGGACAGGGAAGGGCTACACCTTC.

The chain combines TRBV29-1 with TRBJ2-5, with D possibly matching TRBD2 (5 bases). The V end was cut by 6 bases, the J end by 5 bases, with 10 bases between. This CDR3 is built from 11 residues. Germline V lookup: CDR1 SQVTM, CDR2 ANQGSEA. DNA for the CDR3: TGCAGCGTAAATTCGGGGGAGACCCAGTACTTC. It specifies CSVNSGETQYF.

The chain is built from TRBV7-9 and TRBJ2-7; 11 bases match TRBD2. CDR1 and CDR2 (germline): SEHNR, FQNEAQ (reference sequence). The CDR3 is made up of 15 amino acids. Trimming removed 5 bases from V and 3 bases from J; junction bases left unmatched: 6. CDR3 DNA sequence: TGTGCCAGCAGCAGGGGGACTAGCGGTCACTACGAGCAGTACTTC. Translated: CASSRGTSGHYEQYF.

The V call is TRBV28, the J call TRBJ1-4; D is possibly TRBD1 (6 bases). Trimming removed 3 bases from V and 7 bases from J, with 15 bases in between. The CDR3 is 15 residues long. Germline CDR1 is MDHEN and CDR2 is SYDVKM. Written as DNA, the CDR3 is TGTGCCAGCAGTTTGACAGGCGCCCGAGGTGAAAAACTGTTTTTT. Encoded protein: CASSLTGARGEKLFF.

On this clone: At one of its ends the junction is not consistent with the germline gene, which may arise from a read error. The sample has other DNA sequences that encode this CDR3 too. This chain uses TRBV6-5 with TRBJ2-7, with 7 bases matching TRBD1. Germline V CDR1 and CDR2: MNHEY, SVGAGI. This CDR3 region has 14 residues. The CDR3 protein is CASRAGTETYEQYF. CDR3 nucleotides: TGTGCCAGCAGAGCCGGGACAGAGACCTATGAGCAGTACTTC.